Sequencing of this T cell receptor beta chain was carried out in a study of PD-1 blockade in classical Hodgkin lymphoma. Across the whole study: Nivolumab dosed at 3 mg/kg went to patients intravenously every 2 weeks.

General observations from the study: Newly diagnosed patients reportedly trailed healthy donors in baseline TCR diversity. Whoever responded completely had baseline diversity much like that seen in newly diagnosed patients.

Exposure to brentuximab vedotin varied, and each patient had relapsed following autologous stem cell transplantation. The CDR3 extends over 14 amino acids. CDR1 is MRHNA and CDR2 is SNTAGT in the germline V gene. Trimming cost V 6 bases and J 3 bases, with 13 bases left between them. As regards this clone: What it binds is unknown.

Sequencing was performed with immunoSEQ multiplex PCR; in TCRdb, only in-frame clones are kept and a portion is missing. Among around 150,000 clones, about four fifths were seen once, and the ten largest hold about 9.3%. The specimen comprised peripheral blood mononuclear cells (PBMCs), sampled before the second cycle of nivolumab. The sequence derives from a human donor with classical Hodgkin lymphoma. The chain joins TRBV6-4 to TRBJ2-3; D may be TRBD2 (5 bases). The CDR3 bases are TGTGCCAGCAGCCCGCTAGCAGAGACAGATACGCAGTATTTT. This translates into CASSPLAETDTQYF.